Below are 25 T cell receptor beta chains sequenced from a single sample in a study of T cells in Graves' hyperthyroidism and ophthalmopathy. TCR beta CDR3 sequences were amplified from RNA transcripts. An initial round of RT-PCR targeting the TCR CDR3 relied on the HTBI primer set. Using its own MiXCR run on the multiplex PCR reads, TCRdb lists one record per CDR3 protein. Of about 300,000 distinct CDR3 sequences in the sample, roughly 19% were seen once. Sequenced material: blood. All receptors come from a man aged 50-59 years with Graves' ophthalmopathy.

The CDR3 spells CASKRTPATDTQYF. The DNA for the CDR3 is TGTGCCAGCAAAAGAACTCCAGCCACAGATACGCAGTATTTT. The V and J genes are TRBV2 and TRBJ2-3; D gene unclear. CDR1 and CDR2 (germline): SNHLY, FYNNEI. This CDR3 has 14 amino acids. V lost 7 bases, J lost 2 bases, and 13 bases lay in between.

This clonotype occurred many times. The chain employs TRBV3-1 and TRBJ2-5; D is possibly TRBD2 (6 bases). CDR1 is LGHDT and CDR2 is YNNKEL in the germline V gene (reference sequence). Trimming took 8 bases from V and 6 from J, leaving 10 bases between them. The CDR3 has 11 residues. CDR3 coding DNA: TGTGCCAGCCGGAGGGATAAGACCCAGTACTTC. Protein: CASRRDKTQYF.

This clonotype was detected ten times or more. The V and J genes are TRBV28 and TRBJ2-7, with 9 bases lining up with TRBD1. V lost 6 bases to trimming and J lost 2 bases; unmatched junction nucleotides: 8. The CDR3 runs 15 residues. CDR1 is MDHEN and CDR2 is SYDVKM in the germline V gene. The CDR3 region is CASRALGTGPYEQYF. CDR3 nucleotides: TGTGCCAGCAGGGCCTTAGGGACAGGGCCCTACGAGCAGTACTTC. The whole variable domain, filled in from reference TRBV28 and TRBJ2-7, reads DVKVTQSSRYLVKRTGEKVFLECVQDMDHENMFWYRQDPGLGLRLIYFSYDVKMKEKGDIPEGYSVSREKKERFSLILESASTNQTSMYLCASRALGTGPYEQYFGPGTRLTVT.

The chain links TRBV28 to TRBJ2-5; the D call may be TRBD1 or TRBD2 (5 bases each). Germline loops: CDR1 MDHEN, CDR2 SYDVKM. The V end was cut by 6 bases, the J end by 3 bases, with 17 bases between. The CDR3 runs to 15 residues. CDR3 coding DNA: TGTGCCAGCAGACCTTCGGGGACGGTAGAAGAGACCCAGTACTTC. This sequence encodes CASRPSGTVEETQYF.

This clonotype was counted a few times. The gene calls are TRBV5-4 and TRBJ2-1; 12 nucleotides match TRBD2. The germline CDR1 and CDR2 sequences are SGHNT and YYREEE (reference sequence). V dropped 4 bases and J dropped 6; count of bases not matched to a gene: 20. The CDR3 is 20 residues long. The chain's CDR3 is CASSPRISRTSGTLLNEQFF. The CDR3 coding sequence is TGTGCCAGCAGCCCCCGGATAAGCCGGACTAGCGGGACCTTACTCAATGAGCAGTTCTTC.

This clonotype was seen repeatedly, ten times or more. The V and J genes are TRBV11-2 and TRBJ2-1; a weak D match, TRBD2 (6 bases). Germline CDR1 reads SGHAT; CDR2 reads FQNNGV. The CDR3 runs to 17 residues. V was shortened by 5 bases and J by 6 bases, with 23 bases between the two germline ends. The CDR3 here is CASSPLIALAEGNEQFF. The CDR3 DNA follows: TGTGCCAGCAGCCCCCTTATCGCGTTGGCGGAGGGCAATGAGCAGTTCTTC.

The sample holds many counts of this clonotype. This chain joins TRBV28 and TRBJ1-2; D call uncertain. The V and J ends lost 6 bases and 4 bases respectively, with 9 bases between them. Germline CDR1 is MDHEN and CDR2 is SYDVKM. CDR3 size: 12 residues. The CDR3 here is CASRTATYGYTF. As DNA, the CDR3 is TGTGCCAGCAGAACAGCTACCTATGGCTACACCTTC.

This chain joins TRBV20-1 and TRBJ1-3, with a possible D match to TRBD1 (6 bases). From germline, CDR1 is DFQATT and CDR2 SNEGSKA (reference sequence). The CDR3 is 14 amino acids. V lost 0 bases and J lost 2, with 8 bases in between. CDR3 protein: CSAREQGAGNTIYF. The CDR3 DNA is TGCAGTGCTAGAGAACAGGGAGCTGGAAACACCATATATTTT.

This clonotype was recorded a few times. J is TRBJ2-7 and V is TRBV30; 9 nucleotides match TRBD2. The germline gives CDR1 GTSNPN, CDR2 SVGIG (reference sequence). V lost 3 bases and J lost 1; bases outside the gene matches: 7. This CDR3 spans 15 amino acids. The CDR3 loop reads CAWSAGLANSYEQYF. In nucleotides, the CDR3 is TGTGCCTGGAGCGCCGGACTAGCGAATTCCTACGAGCAGTACTTC.

This clonotype was seen only a few times. The chain links TRBV28 to TRBJ1-1; 7 bases map to TRBD1. CDR3 size: 15 residues. V was pared by 6 bases and J by 0 bases, with 7 bases of the junction left unmatched. CDR1 and CDR2 from the germline V gene are MDHEN and SYDVKM. CDR3 in amino acids: CASRATGRMNTEAFF. CDR3 DNA: TGTGCCAGCAGAGCGACAGGGCGCATGAACACTGAAGCTTTCTTT.

This clonotype has more than one count but fewer than ten. The V call is TRBV20-1, the J call TRBJ2-4, with TRBD2 matching over 11 bases. V gave up 4 bases and J gave up 6 bases; unmatched junction bases: 17. Germline assignment: CDR1 DFQATT and CDR2 SNEGSKA (reference sequence). This CDR3 has 18 amino acids. The CDR3 DNA reads TGCAGTGCTAACCCCCTCCCTACTAGCGGGAGAGACTTAAACATTCAGTACTTC. Its protein is CSANPLPTSGRDLNIQYF.

The table lists this clonotype with a few counts. The V and J genes are TRBV5-1 and TRBJ2-1, with TRBD2 as a possible D gene (6 bases). This CDR3 has 15 amino acids. Germline V gene sequence: CDR1 SGHRS, CDR2 YFSETQ. The V and J ends lost 5 bases and 0 bases respectively, with 12 bases between them. As DNA, the CDR3 is TGCGCCAGCAGAGGGCGGGACTCCTCCTACAATGAGCAGTTCTTC. This gives the protein CASRGRDSSYNEQFF.

This clonotype turned up a few times. The chain combines TRBV7-6 with TRBJ1-1; no reliable D call. V was cut by 5 bases and J by 7 bases, with 11 bases left in between. Per the germline V gene, CDR1 is SGHVS and CDR2 is FNYEAQ. This CDR3 is built from 12 residues. The CDR3 reads CASSQVGREAFF. CDR3 DNA: TGTGCCAGCAGCCAAGTAGGGCGTGAAGCTTTCTTT.

This clonotype was observed at least ten times. The gene calls are TRBV10-3 and TRBJ1-5; D uncertain. This CDR3 is 15 amino acids long. V dropped 1 base and J dropped 5 bases, with 12 bases sitting between them. The germline gives CDR1 ENHRY, CDR2 SYGVKD. CDR3 loop: CAISELLSVDQPQHF. The CDR3 region has the DNA TGTGCCATCAGTGAGTTATTATCAGTGGATCAGCCCCAGCATTTT.

This clonotype was seen at least ten times. CDR3: CASRNRQGRSTDTQYF. The CDR3 DNA is TGTGCCAGCAGGAACCGACAGGGAAGGAGCACAGATACGCAGTATTTT. The chain carries TRBV6-2 or TRBV6-3 and TRBJ2-3; the match to TRBD1 covers 7 bases. Germline-derived CDR1 and CDR2 are MNHEY and SVGEGT. J gave up 0 bases and V 6 bases, and 9 bases lay outside the gene matches. This CDR3 is 16 amino acids long.

This clonotype was seen a few times. J is TRBJ2-1 and V is TRBV10-3, with 12 bases lining up with TRBD2. Trimming took 4 bases from V and 6 from J; bases not matched to a gene: 7. The germline gives CDR1 ENHRY, CDR2 SYGVKD. The CDR3 extends over 16 amino acids. CDR3 protein: CAISATLAGGPNEQFF. DNA of the CDR3: TGTGCCATCAGTGCGACCCTAGCGGGAGGGCCCAATGAGCAGTTCTTC.

This clonotype appeared many times. The J gene is TRBJ2-5, the V gene TRBV20-1, with D uncertain. CDR1 and CDR2 from the germline V gene are DFQATT and SNEGSKA (reference sequence). The CDR3 consists of 11 residues. Trimming took 1 base from V and 4 from J, leaving 4 bases between them. CDR3 bases: TGCAGTGCTAGAGTACGAGAGACCCAGTACTTC. The encoded protein is CSARVRETQYF.

This rearrangement joins TRBV20-1 to TRBJ2-3; no definite D call. Germline V lookup: CDR1 DFQATT, CDR2 SNEGSKA (reference sequence). The length of the CDR3 is 12 residues. Trimming took 5 bases from V and 6 from J, leaving 12 bases between them. CDR3 sequence (DNA): TGCAGTGCTGGTGTTTCGGAGGATACGCAGTATTTT. It yields the protein CSAGVSEDTQYF.

This clonotype has just a few counts. One end of the junction fails to match germline, which may point to a read error. The J gene is TRBJ2-2, the V gene TRBV5-6, with TRBD2 identical over 7 bases. Germline-derived CDR1 and CDR2 are SGHDT and YYEEEE. The CDR3 is 16 residues long. In DNA, the CDR3 is TGTGCAAGCAGCCTGAGGGAGCGGGGGAACACCGGGGAGCTGTTTTTT. As protein: CASSLRERGNTGELFF. Combining the CDR3 with reference TRBV5-6 and TRBJ2-2 gives the whole variable domain DAGVTQSPTHLIKTRGQQVTLRCSPKSGHDTVSWYQQALGQGPQFIFQYYEEEERQRGNFPDRFSGHQFPNYSSELNVNALLLGDSALYLCASSLRERGNTGELFFGEGSRLTVL.

This clonotype was counted at least ten times. V is TRBV3-1 and J is TRBJ2-2; D not resolved. The germline V gene has CDR1 LGHDT and CDR2 YNNKEL (reference sequence). The length of the CDR3 is 12 residues. The V end was cut by 4 bases, the J end by 4 bases, with 4 bases between. The CDR3 reads CASSRGTGELFF. The CDR3 DNA reads TGTGCCAGCAGCCGGGGCACCGGGGAGCTGTTTTTT.

As for this clonotype: This may stem from a read error, because a much larger clone lies one nucleotide away. This rearrangement joins TRBV6-1 to TRBJ2-7; a weak D match, TRBD2 (6 bases). Germline V gives CDR1 MNHNS, CDR2 SASEGT. This CDR3 has 14 amino acids. V lost 6 bases and J lost 0, with 12 bases in between. CDR3 amino acids: CASRVPGLSYEQYF. The DNA of the CDR3 is TGTGCCAGCAGAGTACCGGGACTCTCCTACGAGCAGTACTTC.

This clonotype was detected only a few times. In nucleotides, the CDR3 is TGCGCCAGCAGCTTGGAGGGGGTTTGGAACGAGCAGTACTTC. Residues: CASSLEGVWNEQYF. The rearrangement links TRBV5-1 to TRBJ2-7, with TRBD1 as a possible D gene (6 bases). The CDR3 runs to 14 residues. Trimming removed 0 bases at V and 5 bases at J, with 12 bases between. CDR1 and CDR2 (germline): SGHRS, YFSETQ.

Turning to this clonotype: A read error may explain this, as a much larger clone is one base away. The V call is TRBV30, the J call TRBJ2-3; a possible D gene is TRBD1 (5 bases). Germline V CDR1 and CDR2: GTSNPN, SVGIG (reference sequence). The CDR3 contains 13 residues. The CDR3 coding sequence is TGTGCCTGGAGGATCCAGGGCACAGATACGCGGTATTTT. It encodes CAWRIQGTDTRYF.

This clonotype was counted a few times. V and J are TRBV5-1 and TRBJ1-5; D may be TRBD1 (5 bases). In germline, CDR1 is SGHRS, CDR2 YFSETQ. CDR3 size: 13 residues. Trimming pared 4 bases from V and 5 bases from J, leaving 10 bases between. CDR3 in DNA: TGCGCCAGCAGCCAACAGGAACATCAGCCCCAGCATTTT. Translation: CASSQQEHQPQHF. Drawing the rest from reference TRBV5-1 and TRBJ1-5, the complete variable domain is KAGVTQTPRYLIKTRGQQVTLSCSPISGHRSVSWYQQTPGQGLQFLFEYFSETQRNKGNFPGRFSGRQFSNSRSEMNVSTLELGDSALYLCASSQQEHQPQHFGDGTRLSIL.

This clonotype appeared many times. This chain connects TRBV20-1 to TRBJ2-5; a possible D gene is TRBD1 (5 bases). From germline, CDR1 is DFQATT and CDR2 SNEGSKA (reference sequence). V gave up 5 bases and J gave up 6 bases, with 13 bases separating them. The CDR3 extends over 12 amino acids. The CDR3 region is CSAGQGVQTQYF. The CDR3 DNA follows: TGCAGTGCTGGTCAGGGTGTGCAGACCCAGTACTTC.